Following are 29 T cell receptor beta chains from one sample sequenced in a study of regulatory T cells in long-lasting Graves disease. In building TCR beta libraries, iRepertoire HTBI primers were used together with Arm-PCR of CDR3 regions. TCRdb re-derived calls from the multiplex PCR reads in MiXCR, one entry per CDR3 protein. Among 400,000 to 500,000 distinct CDR3 sequences listed, about 14% were seen once. Documented time point: newly diagnosed GD, antithyroid drugs for less than 3 months. Generation of the TCR library employed RNA extracted from PBMCs. These sequences were also reported in another study, on T cells in Graves' hyperthyroidism and ophthalmopathy.

The input for sequencing was peripheral blood mononuclear cells (PBMCs), taken at new diagnosis, from a patient treated with antithyroid drugs. The receptors come from a woman in her 50s with Graves disease.

This clonotype has at least ten counts. The CDR3 DNA is TGTGCCAGCAGCTTAGGACTAGCGGGAGAGCGAGATACGCAGTATTTT. Its protein product is CASSLGLAGERDTQYF. The V gene is TRBV7-2, the J gene TRBJ2-3, with 12 positions matching TRBD2. There are 16 residues in the CDR3. The germline V gene has CDR1 SGHTA and CDR2 FQGNSA. V was clipped by 1 base and J by 5 bases; unmatched bases: 4.

V is TRBV18 and J is TRBJ2-1, with TRBD2 matching 13 bases. The CDR3 contains 15 residues. With 6 bases clipped from V and 14 bases from J, the junction kept 13 bases outside the gene matches. Germline assignment: CDR1 KGHSH and CDR2 LQKENI. CDR3 sequence: CASSAGLAGDVRKFF. CDR3 bases: TGTGCCAGCTCGGCTGGACTAGCGGGAGACGTACGGAAGTTCTTC.

Ten or more counts support this clonotype. This chain uses TRBV11-2 with TRBJ2-3; the D is unclear. Germline CDR1 and CDR2: SGHAT and FQNNGV. The CDR3 spans 15 residues. The V end lost 5 bases, the J end lost 1 base, and 13 bases lay between the germline ends. This CDR3 is CASSGPGWRTDTQYF. The CDR3 bases are TGTGCCAGCAGCGGACCAGGATGGCGCACAGATACGCAGTATTTT.

A few counts support this clonotype. This chain joins TRBV6-5 and TRBJ2-7, with a weak D call TRBD2 (6 bases). Between the trimmed V and J ends, which lost 4 bases and 6 bases, there was a span of 16 bases. CDR1 MNHEY and CDR2 SVGAGI come from the germline V gene. The CDR3 runs to 14 residues. CDR3 amino acids: CASSSADGRTEQYF. For the CDR3, the DNA is TGTGCCAGCAGTTCAGCTGACGGGAGAACCGAGCAGTACTTC.

For the CDR3, the DNA is TGTGCCAGTAGTATAAACCTGGGGGGGTTAGGAAGTTCTCAAGAGACCCAGTACTTC. It is translated as CASSINLGGLGSSQETQYF. The chain combines TRBV19 with TRBJ2-5; TRBD2 matches 7 bases. Trimming at V came to 2 bases and at J to 2 bases, leaving 17 bases not matched to a gene. The CDR3 sequence is 19 residues long. Germline V lookup: CDR1 LNHDA, CDR2 SQIVND (reference sequence). Variable domain in full (rest from reference TRBV19 and TRBJ2-5): DGGITQSPKYLFRKEGQNVTLSCEQNLNHDAMYWYRQDPGQGLRLIYYSQIVNDFQKGDIAEGYSVSREKKESFPLTVTSAQKNPTAFYLCASSINLGGLGSSQETQYFGPGTRLLVL.

This clonotype was counted between two and nine times. This chain joins TRBV18 and TRBJ2-7, with TRBD1 matching 7 bases. The CDR3 contains 16 residues. CDR1 KGHSH and CDR2 LQKENI come from the germline V gene. After removal of 4 bases from V and 2 bases from J, the junction contained 11 bases not matched to a gene. CDR3 loop: CASSRLPGQQTYEQYF. The CDR3 bases are TGTGCCAGCTCACGTCTCCCGGGACAGCAGACCTACGAGCAGTACTTC.

This clonotype showed up many times. This sequence joins TRBV5-1 and TRBJ2-3, with 8 positions matching TRBD1. The CDR3 length is 14 residues. Germline CDR1 and CDR2: SGHRS and YFSETQ. The V segment lost 2 bases and the J segment 5 bases; nucleotides outside the gene matches: 4. CDR3: CASSFGQGRDTQYF. CDR3 bases: TGCGCCAGCAGCTTCGGACAGGGCCGAGATACGCAGTATTTT.

This clonotype was detected ten times or more. The V and J genes are TRBV30 and TRBJ1-1; 8 nucleotides align to TRBD1. The CDR3 extends over 16 amino acids. Germline V gives CDR1 GTSNPN, CDR2 SVGIG (reference sequence). Trimming at V came to 0 bases and at J to 1 base, leaving 7 bases not matched to a gene. DNA of the CDR3: TGTGCCTGGAGTGTATGGCAGGGGGCTCAGAACACTGAAGCTTTCTTT. This sequence encodes CAWSVWQGAQNTEAFF.

The V gene is TRBV5-6, the J gene TRBJ1-1, with no clear D. Germline V gene lookup returns CDR1 SGHDT and CDR2 YYEEEE. This CDR3 has 13 residues. The V end lost 2 bases, the J end lost 3 bases, and 8 bases lay between the germline ends. The CDR3: CASSFVSDTEAFF. In DNA form, the CDR3 reads TGTGCCAGCAGCTTCGTAAGTGACACTGAAGCTTTCTTT.

This chain links TRBV14 with TRBJ2-1, with TRBD2 identical over 7 bases. The CDR3 loop spans 17 amino acids. Unmatched junction bases numbered 13, after V lost 4 bases and J lost 4 bases. Germline assignment: CDR1 SGHDN and CDR2 FVKESK. The CDR3 bases are TGTGCCAGCAGCCCTATAGGTCTAGCGGTCAGATACAATGAGCAGTTCTTC. This sequence encodes CASSPIGLAVRYNEQFF. Full variable domain (missing parts from reference TRBV14 and TRBJ2-1): EAGVTQFPSHSVIEKGQTVTLRCDPISGHDNLYWYRRVMGKEIKFLLHFVKESKQDESGMPNNRFLAERTGGTYSTLKVQPAELEDSGVYFCASSPIGLAVRYNEQFFGPGTRLTVL.

This clonotype was seen many times. This chain uses TRBV12-3 or TRBV12-4 with TRBJ2-7, with D uncertain. The V end was cut by 2 bases, the J end by 5 bases, with 16 bases between. The CDR3 runs to 15 residues. The CDR3: CASSLISGSWNEQYF. In nucleotides, the CDR3 is TGTGCCAGCAGTTTAATTTCGGGCTCTTGGAACGAGCAGTACTTC.

Only one count was recorded for this clonotype. This chain links TRBV29-1 with TRBJ1-1; 7 bases fit TRBD1. The CDR3 contains 12 residues. Germline V gene sequence: CDR1 SQVTM, CDR2 ANQGSEA. V dropped 7 bases and J dropped 3; count of bases not matched to a gene: 5. The CDR3 here is CSAPGGDTEAFF. The CDR3 nucleotides are TGCAGCGCCCCAGGGGGAGACACTGAAGCTTTCTTT.

The chain carries TRBV11-2 and TRBJ2-1; 10 nucleotides agree with TRBD2. Germline CDR1 and CDR2: SGHAT and FQNNGV. CDR3 length: 22 residues. Trimming removed 5 bases from V and 2 bases from J; junction bases left unmatched: 24. As DNA, the CDR3 is TGTGCCAGCAGCCCCCTAGCGGGAGTCCCGCTCGGGGGAGTCGAGGCCTACAATGAGCAGTTCTTC. Translated, it gives CASSPLAGVPLGGVEAYNEQFF.

The chain carries TRBV24-1 and TRBJ2-2, with 8 nucleotides matching TRBD2. Germline CDR1 and CDR2: KGHDR and SFDVKD. V was clipped by 5 bases and J by 3 bases; unmatched bases: 10. CDR3 size: 17 residues. CDR3 nucleotides: TGTGCCACCAGTGTAAAGCGGGAGAGTACTCACACCGGGGAGCTGTTTTTT. It codes for CATSVKRESTHTGELFF.

Turning to this clonotype: A much larger clone differs from this one at a single base, so this may be a read error. The V gene is TRBV14, the J gene TRBJ2-6, with D perhaps TRBD1 (5 bases). The germline V and J ends were trimmed by 5 bases and 0 bases, with 8 bases remaining between them. Germline V gene sequence: CDR1 SGHDN, CDR2 FVKESK. The CDR3 length is 15 residues. The DNA for the CDR3 is TGTGCCAGCAGCTTCGACAGCTCTGGGGCCAACGTCCTGACTTTC. Its protein is CASSFDSSGANVLTF.

The chain uses TRBV28 and TRBJ2-4, with 10 nucleotides matching TRBD2. The CDR3 extends over 15 amino acids. CDR1 is MDHEN, CDR2 SYDVKM, per germline. Trimming took 5 bases from V and 8 from J; bases not matched to a gene: 9. The DNA of the CDR3 is TGTGCCAGCAGTCAAGCGGGAGGGGGTTTCTACATTCAGTACTTC. Its protein is CASSQAGGGFYIQYF. Full variable domain (remainder filled in from reference TRBV28 and TRBJ2-4): DVKVTQSSRYLVKRTGEKVFLECVQDMDHENMFWYRQDPGLGLRLIYFSYDVKMKEKGDIPEGYSVSREKKERFSLILESASTNQTSMYLCASSQAGGGFYIQYFGAGTRLSVL.

The chain couples TRBV11-2 to TRBJ1-3, with 7 nucleotides matching TRBD1. The V gene's germline CDR1 is SGHAT and CDR2 FQNNGV. The J segment lost 5 bases and the V segment lost 1 base, leaving 5 bases of the junction unmatched. The CDR3 totals 15 residues. CDR3 amino acids: CASSLARDRRNTIYF. The CDR3 bases are TGTGCCAGCAGCTTAGCCCGGGACAGAAGAAACACCATATATTTT.

The sample holds many counts of this clonotype. The chain employs TRBV6-2 or TRBV6-3 and TRBJ1-1, with D hard to call. Per the germline V gene, CDR1 is MNHEY and CDR2 is SVGEGT. This CDR3 contains 14 residues. V was pared by 0 bases and J by 3 bases, with 8 bases between. DNA for the CDR3: TGTGCCAGCAGTTACTCTCGATTTGACACTGAAGCTTTCTTT. As protein: CASSYSRFDTEAFF.

This clonotype appeared many times. The chain couples TRBV10-3 to TRBJ2-5; D perhaps matches TRBD2 (6 bases). CDR1 and CDR2 (germline): ENHRY, SYGVKD. V shed 7 bases and J shed 1 base, with 10 bases lying between them. The CDR3 covers 13 residues. CDR3 in DNA: TGTGCCATCACCCGACTAGTCCAAGAGACCCAGTACTTC. Protein: CAITRLVQETQYF.

This clonotype was recorded at least ten times. Here the CDR3 reads CASSLVGTRGLDEQYF. The CDR3 coding sequence is TGTGCCAGCAGCTTAGTAGGAACGCGGGGACTAGACGAGCAGTACTTC. V usage is TRBV7-9 and J usage is TRBJ2-7; 8 bases align to TRBD2. The CDR3 has 16 amino acids. CDR1 and CDR2 from the germline V gene are SEHNR and FQNEAQ (reference sequence). V shed 1 base and J 5 bases; nucleotides not matched to a gene: 10. Full variable domain (rest looked up from reference TRBV7-9 and TRBJ2-7): DTGVSQNPRHKITKRGQNVTFRCDPISEHNRLYWYRQTLGQGPEFLTYFQNEAQLEKSRLLSDRFSAERPKGSFSTLEIQRTEQGDSAMYLCASSLVGTRGLDEQYFGPGTRLTVT.

On this clonotype: This may be a read error, as it is one base from a much larger clone. V usage is TRBV5-1 and J usage is TRBJ2-7; TRBD2 matches 11 bases. CDR1 is SGHRS, CDR2 YFSETQ, per germline. The CDR3 loop spans 15 amino acids. The CDR3: CASSFVAGGPYGQYF. CDR3 DNA: TGCGCCAGCAGCTTTGTAGCGGGAGGGCCCTACGGGCAGTACTTC.

Concerning this clonotype itself: At one end, the junction sequence differs from germline, possibly due to a read error. The chain carries TRBV11-2 and TRBJ1-1; D is possibly TRBD1 (6 bases). Germline CDR1 SGHAT, CDR2 FQNNGV. This CDR3 spans 13 amino acids. The CDR3 DNA reads as TGTGCCAGCAGCCCTACAGGGAACACTGAAGCTTCCTTT. Encoded protein: CASSPTGNTEASF.

In this sample, this clonotype turned up a few times. V and J are TRBV24-1 and TRBJ2-5, with TRBD1 matching over 10 bases. There are 16 residues in the CDR3. Germline V lookup: CDR1 KGHDR, CDR2 SFDVKD. J was trimmed by 5 bases and V by 3 bases; bases with no gene match: 8. The CDR3 DNA reads as TGTGCCACCAGTGATCCGACCGGGACAGGGGTCGAGACCCAGTACTTC. As protein: CATSDPTGTGVETQYF.

Only a few counts were recorded for this clonotype. This chain uses TRBV5-1 with TRBJ2-7; D ambiguous. Trimming took off 1 base at V and 5 bases at J, with 13 bases between the two ends. Germline CDR1 and CDR2: SGHRS and YFSETQ. The CDR3 sequence is 14 residues long. This CDR3 is CASSLQVSQNEQYF. The CDR3 nucleotides read TGCGCCAGCAGCTTGCAGGTTTCCCAGAACGAGCAGTACTTC.

This clonotype was counted a few times. The chain employs TRBV5-6 and TRBJ2-1; 8 bases map to TRBD1. Per the germline V gene, CDR1 is SGHDT and CDR2 is YYEEEE. Trimming took 3 bases from V and 3 from J; bases not matched to a gene: 5. This CDR3 is 15 amino acids long. This CDR3 reads CASSSVDRDYNEQFF. DNA for the CDR3: TGTGCCAGCAGCTCCGTGGACAGGGACTACAATGAGCAGTTCTTC.

This clonotype has only a few counts. The chain is built from TRBV29-1 and TRBJ2-2; 9 bases map to TRBD1. CDR1 SQVTM and CDR2 ANQGSEA come from the germline V gene. CDR3 size: 13 residues. V shed 5 bases and J 5 bases; nucleotides not matched to a gene: 3. The CDR3 spells CSVQTGGTGELFF. CDR3 in DNA: TGCAGCGTTCAGACAGGGGGGACCGGGGAGCTGTTTTTT.

This chain connects TRBV18 to TRBJ2-1; 10 nucleotides line up with TRBD1. The CDR3 covers 16 residues. Per germline, CDR1 KGHSH and CDR2 LQKENI. V shed 3 bases and J 4 bases; nucleotides not matched to a gene: 6. DNA for the CDR3: TGTGCCAGCTCACCTTCCGGGACAGGGGTTTACAATGAGCAGTTCTTC. It codes for CASSPSGTGVYNEQFF.

This clonotype appeared many times. This chain connects TRBV10-3 to TRBJ2-7, with D hard to call. The length of the CDR3 is 13 residues. V shed 6 bases and J shed 1 base, with 10 bases lying between them. The V gene's germline CDR1 is ENHRY and CDR2 SYGVKD. The CDR3 coding sequence is TGTGCCATCAGCGGATTAGGATCCTACGAGCAGTACTTC. Residues: CAISGLGSYEQYF.

This clonotype was detected many times. The chain has TRBV11-1 and TRBJ2-7, with 11 bases identical to TRBD2. Losses at the gene ends were 4 bases for V and 3 bases for J; bases not matched to a gene: 8. CDR1 is SGHAT and CDR2 is FQDESV in the germline V gene (reference sequence). The CDR3 extends over 16 amino acids. The CDR3 reads CASSSDQLAGDYEQYF. The CDR3 coding sequence is TGTGCCAGCAGCTCAGACCAACTAGCGGGGGACTACGAGCAGTACTTC.